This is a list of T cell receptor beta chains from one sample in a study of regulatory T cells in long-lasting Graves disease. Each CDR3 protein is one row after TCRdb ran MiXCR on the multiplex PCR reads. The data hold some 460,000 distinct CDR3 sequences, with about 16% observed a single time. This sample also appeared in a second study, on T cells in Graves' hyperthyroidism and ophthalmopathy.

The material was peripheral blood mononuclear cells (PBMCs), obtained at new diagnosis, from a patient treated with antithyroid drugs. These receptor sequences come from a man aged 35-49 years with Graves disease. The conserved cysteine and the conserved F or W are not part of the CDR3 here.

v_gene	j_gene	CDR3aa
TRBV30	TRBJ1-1	AWSGGITEAF
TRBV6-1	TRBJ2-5	ASSGGGAMETQY
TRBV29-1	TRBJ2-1	STRTGTYNEQF
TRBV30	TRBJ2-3	AWSVTGSSRTQY
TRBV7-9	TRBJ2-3	ADGPQDTQY
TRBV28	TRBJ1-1	ASSTRTGGAGTEAF
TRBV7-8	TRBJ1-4	ASSFVRATNEKLF
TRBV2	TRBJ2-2	ASRPGTGVGGELF
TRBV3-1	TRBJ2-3	ASTRQGVTDTQY
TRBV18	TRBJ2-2	ASSLATTGELF
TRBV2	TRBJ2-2	ASSDFGRANTGELF
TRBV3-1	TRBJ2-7	ASSQGGKREQY
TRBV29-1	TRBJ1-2	SVSPNYGYT
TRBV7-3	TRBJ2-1	ASSRDWSSYNEQF
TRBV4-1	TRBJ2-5	ASSQPGTRETQY
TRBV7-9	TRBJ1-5	ASSRTESNQPQH
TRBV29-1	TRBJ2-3	SVVSTDTQY
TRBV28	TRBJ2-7	ASSLDLQGFYGHEQY
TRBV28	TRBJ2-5	ASSTGTGVETQY
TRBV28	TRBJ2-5	ASSLSSPRTQY
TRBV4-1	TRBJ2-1	ASSQDLSLAGGPGSYNEQF
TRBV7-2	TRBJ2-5	ASRRGTTETQY
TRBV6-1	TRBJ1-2	ASRSGQLYGYT
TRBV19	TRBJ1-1	ASTNGGRVSNTEAF
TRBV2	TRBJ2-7	ASSTTQVGEQY
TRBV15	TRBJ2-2	ATSRQGYTGELF
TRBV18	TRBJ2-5	ASSPLRTGGSETQY
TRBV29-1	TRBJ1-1	SVEWDSMNTEAF
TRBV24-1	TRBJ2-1	ATSALGVSDNEQF
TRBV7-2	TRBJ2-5	ASSTGTSGDRQY
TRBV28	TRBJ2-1	ASSLWGSSGRAGMGEQF
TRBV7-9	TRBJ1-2	ASSQGGTGPGT
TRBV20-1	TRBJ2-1	SADDRSNEQF
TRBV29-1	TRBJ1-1	SAQSGNTEAF
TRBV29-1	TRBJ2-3	SVQRLAGPRGTQY
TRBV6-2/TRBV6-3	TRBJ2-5	ASRPVLGETQY
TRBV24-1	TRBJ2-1	ATSDPTSGPYEQF
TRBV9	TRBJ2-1	ASSLGPGGVNEQF
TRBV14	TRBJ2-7	ASSHLAELAGSYEQY
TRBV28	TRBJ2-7	ASRTRDGVSYEQY